This T cell receptor beta chain was observed in a study of monozygotic twins with inflammatory bowel disease. Notes on the study in general: Discrimination among different T cell subtypes was not achievable. Healthy co-twins showed greater TCRbeta diversity (inverse Simpson) than IBD patients.

The CDR3 totals 14 residues. Comments on this clonotype: Antigen: not known.

TCRdb re-called the 5' RACE reads, yielding one record per CDR3 amino acid sequence without DNA. Its table lists 95,000 to 110,000 distinct CDR3 sequences. This clonotype originated in a human donor with ulcerative colitis or Crohn's disease, or a healthy co-twin of an affected twin (not recorded which). The chain uses TRBV12-3 or TRBV12-4 and TRBJ2-1; TCRdb indicates TRBD2, and absent DNA this call remains unverified. Sequencing input: blood. CDR3 sequence reads: CASILRRGKDEQFF.